This T cell receptor (beta chain) stems from a study of cytomegalovirus exposure and HLA in healthy donors. Study-wide points: Among TCR sequences, most were rare, though some public TCRs appeared in many donors. Diagnosis of cytomegalovirus status made by the classifier reportedly showed high specificity and sensitivity. The TCR clusters that emerged in the first cohort tended, a later analysis found, to co-occur in the 120 or so validation repertoires. The study listed approximately 160 cytomegalovirus-associated TCR beta chains.

The data were produced by immunoSEQ multiplex PCR, yet TCRdb's version contains in-frame clones alone and is incomplete. The sample holds more than 110,000 clones, 84% seen once. On this clone itself: The antigen remains unidentified.

This CDR3 comprises 16 residues. Germline trimming cut 3 bases from V and 6 bases from J; bases unmatched to any gene: 6. CDR1 is SGHTA and CDR2 is FQGNSA in the germline V gene. The chain recombines TRBV7-2 with TRBJ2-2, with 11 bases matching TRBD2. Sequenced material: PBMCs. The sequence was obtained from a woman younger than 45 in good health and CMV-seronegative. The CDR3 DNA sequence: TGTGCCAGCAGCTTTAGTTTAGCGGGGGGGGCCGGGGAGCTGTTTTTT. It translates to CASSFSLAGGAGELFF.